The 21 T cell receptor beta chains reported below all come from one sample, sequenced in a study of shared clonotypes between healthy human individuals. Clones were read by immunoSEQ multiplex PCR, and TCRdb kept only the in-frame ones, dropping some. The table lists about 110,000 clones, around 68% of them singletons, with approximately 25% in the top ten. The specimen sequenced was memory CD8+ T cells sorted from blood. The subset: CD45RO+ cells pooled with CCR7-negative TemRA cells. The receptors stem from a woman in her 30s in good health.

This clone has more than one count but fewer than ten. The chain carries TRBV5-1 and TRBJ2-5; 14 bases are shared with TRBD2. CDR3 size: 16 residues. V lost 4 bases, J lost 4 bases, and 6 bases stayed unmatched. Germline CDR1 reads SGHRS; CDR2 reads YFSETQ. The CDR3 DNA reads as TGCGCCAGCAGCCAAGGACTAGCGGGAGGTCTAGAGACCCAGTACTTC. Translated: CASSQGLAGGLETQYF.

The chain has TRBV4-2 and TRBJ2-7; D is unresolved. The CDR3 has 11 residues. V was shortened by 1 base and J by 5 bases, with 3 bases between the two germline ends. Germline V lookup: CDR1 LGHNA, CDR2 YNFKEQ. The CDR3 here is CASSQAHEQYF. In DNA, the CDR3 is TGTGCCAGCAGCCAAGCTCACGAGCAGTACTTC.

The genes are TRBV6-6 and TRBJ1-1, with D unresolved. Deletions cut 7 bases from V and 1 base from J, with 13 bases between. Germline-derived CDR1 and CDR2 are MNHNY and SVGAGI (reference sequence). CDR3 length: 14 residues. CDR3 region: CASNKRVQNTEAFF. The CDR3 coding sequence is TGTGCCAGCAATAAAAGGGTACAGAACACTGAAGCTTTCTTT.

In its sample, this clone was seen a few times. The rearrangement joins TRBV10-3 to TRBJ1-2; D is unresolved. The V gene's germline CDR1 is ENHRY and CDR2 SYGVKD. Between the trimmed V and J ends, which lost 0 bases and 4 bases, there was a span of 12 bases. CDR3 size: 15 residues. The CDR3 bases are TGTGCCATCAGTGAGTCGTTGAGGGCCCCCTATGGCTACACCTTC. Encoded protein: CAISESLRAPYGYTF.

The chain employs TRBV4-1 and TRBJ1-2, with D unclear. Trimming left V 1 base short and J 8 bases short, with 11 bases between. Germline assignment: CDR1 MGHRA and CDR2 YSYEKL. This CDR3 has 13 amino acids. Here the CDR3 DNA reads TGCGCCAGCAGCCAAGTCTCCGGGGTGGGCTACACCTTC. Translation gives CASSQVSGVGYTF.

The genes are TRBV19 and TRBJ2-1, with 7 nucleotides matching TRBD1. The trim removed 4 bases at V and 9 bases at J, leaving 6 bases unmatched. The germline V gene encodes CDR1 LNHDA and CDR2 SQIVND (reference sequence). This CDR3 has 13 residues. The CDR3 loop is CASSRQGVGEQFF. In nucleotides, the CDR3 is TGTGCCAGTAGTAGGCAGGGGGTGGGTGAGCAGTTCTTC.

As for this clone: This probably arose from a read error, given a far larger clone one base away. The chain is built from TRBV11-3 and TRBJ1-2; 8 bases line up with TRBD1. Per the germline V gene, CDR1 is SGHNT and CDR2 is YENEEA. This CDR3 comprises 14 residues. Written as DNA, the CDR3 is TGTGCCAGCAGCGTCGGACAGGGAGGCTATGACTACACCTTC. Translated: CASSVGQGGYDYTF. The variable domain in full, with the rest retrieved from reference TRBV11-3 and TRBJ1-2, is EAGVVQSPRYKIIEKKQPVAFWCNPISGHNTLYWYLQNLGQGPELLIRYENEEAVDDSQLPKDRFSAERLKGVDSTLKIQPAELGDSAVYLCASSVGQGGYDYTFGSGTRLTVV.

The chain links TRBV15 to TRBJ1-1, with 9 bases that match TRBD1. CDR1 is LNHNV and CDR2 is YYDKDF in the germline V gene (reference sequence). The CDR3 loop spans 16 amino acids. V was clipped by 4 bases and J by 3 bases; unmatched bases: 9. CDR3 bases: TGTGCCACCAGCACTGAAACAGGGGGCATGTACACTGAAGCTTTCTTT. It codes for CATSTETGGMYTEAFF.

This chain joins TRBV6-1 and TRBJ2-1; 10 nucleotides line up with TRBD2. V gave up 7 bases and J gave up 4 bases; unmatched junction bases: 7. This CDR3 comprises 15 residues. Looked up from germline, CDR1 is MNHNS and CDR2 is SASEGT. The CDR3 protein is CASMDIAGGYNEQFF. The CDR3 bases are TGTGCCAGCATGGACATAGCGGGAGGATACAATGAGCAGTTCTTC.

This chain joins TRBV5-5 and TRBJ2-7, with 8 bases aligning to TRBD1. Germline V CDR1 and CDR2: SGHKS, YYEKEE (reference sequence). The CDR3 sequence is 19 residues long. Trimming took 0 bases from V and 2 from J; bases not matched to a gene: 16. This chain's CDR3 is CASSLDQTGTGFWTYEQYF. The CDR3 coding sequence is TGTGCCAGCAGCTTGGACCAGACAGGGACAGGTTTTTGGACCTACGAGCAGTACTTC.

The rearrangement joins TRBV25-1 to TRBJ1-1, with 11 bases that match TRBD1. CDR1 and CDR2 from the germline V gene are MGHDK and SYGVNS. V was clipped by 8 bases and J by 3 bases; unmatched bases: 8. CDR3 size: 15 residues. CDR3 amino acids: CASRTGGASDTEAFF. The CDR3 DNA is TGTGCCAGCCGGACAGGGGGCGCTTCTGACACTGAAGCTTTCTTT.

The V and J genes are TRBV5-4 and TRBJ1-1; no definite D call. The CDR3 length is 14 residues. V lost 2 bases, J lost 1 base, and 9 bases lay in between. Per germline, CDR1 SGHNT and CDR2 YYREEE (reference sequence). The CDR3 region is CASSFPGSNTEAFF. CDR3 DNA: TGTGCCAGCAGCTTTCCGGGTTCGAACACTGAAGCTTTCTTT.

The gene calls are TRBV7-9 and TRBJ2-1; the match to TRBD2 covers 14 bases. The J segment lost 10 bases and the V segment lost 8 bases, leaving 13 bases of the junction unmatched. Germline V gives CDR1 SEHNR, CDR2 FQNEAQ (reference sequence). There are 16 residues in the CDR3. The CDR3 DNA is TGTGCCAGCGGAGACTTAGGGACTAGCGGGAGCGGAGAGCAGTTCTTC. Encoded protein: CASGDLGTSGSGEQFF.

The V and J genes are TRBV15 and TRBJ2-7; D is perhaps TRBD2 (5 bases). Germline V gene lookup returns CDR1 LNHNV and CDR2 YYDKDF (reference sequence). The length of the CDR3 is 13 residues. V lost 6 bases, J lost 2 bases, and 11 bases lay in between. The CDR3, as DNA: TGTGCCACCAGGGAGACGGAGGCCTACGAGCAGTACTTC. Translated: CATRETEAYEQYF.

The CDR3 DNA follows: TGTGCCAGCAGCTTTTCCTTTGGATTCCTGGTCACAGATACGCAGTATTTT. Translating it yields CASSFSFGFLVTDTQYF. The rearrangement links TRBV7-8 to TRBJ2-3; D is unresolved. This CDR3 comprises 17 residues. The V and J ends lost 3 bases and 2 bases respectively, with 18 bases between them. In germline, CDR1 is SGHVS, CDR2 FQNEAQ.

This clone was seen only once. The V and J genes are TRBV11-1 and TRBJ1-3; D ambiguous. The CDR3 is 15 residues long. CDR1 and CDR2 from the germline V gene are SGHAT and FQDESV (reference sequence). V dropped 4 bases and J dropped 0 bases, with 10 bases sitting between them. The CDR3 region has the DNA TGTGCCAGCAGCTCCCCGCGGGTCTCTGGAAACACCATATATTTT. Its protein is CASSSPRVSGNTIYF.

The sample holds a few counts of this clone. The rearrangement links TRBV19 to TRBJ1-5; D gene ambiguous. Germline V gene sequence: CDR1 LNHDA, CDR2 SQIVND (reference sequence). V was clipped by 7 bases and J by 7 bases, with 11 bases between them. The length of the CDR3 is 12 residues. The chain's CDR3 is CASNSGWQPQHF. CDR3 bases: TGTGCCAGTAATTCAGGCTGGCAGCCCCAGCATTTT.

The chain is built from TRBV4-2 and TRBJ2-7, with D possibly matching TRBD1 (6 bases). V lost 5 bases, J lost 2 bases, and 16 bases lay in between. The CDR3 runs 15 residues. Germline V gene lookup returns CDR1 LGHNA and CDR2 YNFKEQ. The DNA for the CDR3 is TGTGCCAGCAGCTTAGAGGGGGACACTACCTACGAGCAGTACTTC. Encoded protein: CASSLEGDTTYEQYF.

The chain carries TRBV4-1 and TRBJ1-2, with D maybe TRBD1 (5 bases). The ends were cut back, 3 bases at V and 8 bases at J, with 16 bases in the middle. Germline V CDR1 and CDR2: MGHRA, YSYEKL. This CDR3 spans 14 amino acids. The CDR3 sequence is CASSHPGGSWGYTF. The CDR3 DNA reads as TGCGCCAGCAGCCACCCTGGGGGGAGTTGGGGCTACACCTTC.

The J gene is TRBJ2-1, the V gene TRBV21-1; TRBD1 reflects the table's D call only, with no check against the DNA. TRBV21-1 is a pseudogene segment. The CDR3 runs 16 residues. In nucleotides, the CDR3 is TGTGCCAGCTCGGGGTCCCGGGACAGAACTTACAATGAGCAGTTCTTC. Protein product: CASSGSRDRTYNEQFF.

The chain is built from TRBV6-1 and TRBJ2-5; D uncertain. CDR3 length: 14 amino acids. From germline, CDR1 is MNHNS and CDR2 SASEGT. V lost 3 bases and J lost 3, with 11 bases in between. CDR3 region: CASSEPGAEETQYF. The CDR3 DNA reads as TGTGCCAGCAGTGAGCCTGGCGCCGAAGAGACCCAGTACTTC.